Listed below are T cell receptor beta chains from one sample, sequenced in a study of T cell repertoires in cytomegalovirus infection. Their target antigens are unknown. TCRdb itself ran the reads through MiXCR, one entry per CDR3 protein. The sample shows approximately 260,000 distinct CDR3 sequences, about 20% of them seen only once. Sequencing was performed on cultured PBMCs, taken from culture after CMV antigen stimulation. These receptors originate from a human donor in good health (CMV status not recorded). Some clones in this sample may be carry-over from other donors' samples. CDR3s include the opening cysteine and the closing phenylalanine or tryptophan. The D gene is left open where the match is weak. Clone size is shown for a subset of rows, as once, few, many or a class of expanded clone.

v_gene: TRBV18; abundance: few; j_gene: TRBJ2-3; d_gene: TRBD1; CDR3aa: CASSPRGRGRGDTQYF; CDR3nt: TGTGCCAGCTCACCAAGGGGCAGGGGGCGAGGAGATACGCAGTATTTT
v_gene: TRBV7-2; abundance: many; j_gene: TRBJ2-5; d_gene: -; CDR3aa: CASSFSGQGRKTQYF; CDR3nt: TGTGCCAGCAGCTTCTCCGGCCAGGGGAGAAAGACCCAGTACTTC
v_gene: TRBV4-1; abundance: few; j_gene: TRBJ2-1; d_gene: TRBD1; CDR3aa: CASSQLRDRTYNEQFF; CDR3nt: TGCGCCAGCAGCCAACTCCGGGACAGGACATACAATGAGCAGTTCTTC
v_gene: TRBV7-9; abundance: -; j_gene: TRBJ2-1; d_gene: TRBD2; CDR3aa: CASSSLAGKRNEQFF; CDR3nt: TGTGCCAGCAGCTCGCTAGCGGGTAAAAGGAATGAGCAGTTCTTC
v_gene: TRBV7-9; abundance: -; j_gene: TRBJ2-2; d_gene: TRBD2; CDR3aa: CASSLPTTSGRPLLNTGELFF; CDR3nt: TGTGCCAGCAGCTTACCGACGACTAGCGGGAGGCCTCTATTGAACACCGGGGAGCTGTTTTTT
v_gene: TRBV7-2; abundance: -; j_gene: TRBJ2-7; d_gene: -; CDR3aa: CASSLSGSNYEQYF; CDR3nt: TGTGCCAGCAGCCTCTCCGGGAGCAACTACGAGCAGTACTTC
v_gene: TRBV2; abundance: -; j_gene: TRBJ2-1; d_gene: TRBD1; CDR3aa: CASKQGGTGANEQFF; CDR3nt: TGTGCCAGCAAGCAAGGCGGGACAGGGGCTAATGAGCAGTTCTTC
v_gene: TRBV10-3; abundance: -; j_gene: TRBJ2-5; d_gene: -; CDR3aa: CAISEETQYF; CDR3nt: TGTGCCATCAGTGAAGAGACCCAGTACTTC
v_gene: TRBV6-1; abundance: many; j_gene: TRBJ2-1; d_gene: -; CDR3aa: CASSRYSGYEQFF; CDR3nt: TGTGCCAGCAGCCGTTACAGTGGGTATGAGCAGTTCTTC
v_gene: TRBV6-5; abundance: few; j_gene: TRBJ1-1; d_gene: -; CDR3aa: CASSYAEVTEAFF; CDR3nt: TGTGCCAGCAGTTACGCGGAGGTCACTGAAGCTTTCTTT
v_gene: TRBV10-3; abundance: few; j_gene: TRBJ1-5; d_gene: -; CDR3aa: CAIGVEYSNQPQHF; CDR3nt: TGTGCCATCGGGGTGGAATATAGCAATCAGCCCCAGCATTTT
v_gene: TRBV15; abundance: -; j_gene: TRBJ2-2; d_gene: TRBD2; CDR3aa: CAIPGTSGLNTGELFF; CDR3nt: TGTGCCATACCGGGGACTAGCGGGTTGAACACCGGGGAGCTGTTTTTT
v_gene: TRBV7-9; abundance: many; j_gene: TRBJ2-6; d_gene: -; CDR3aa: CASSLAGNSGANVLTF; CDR3nt: TGTGCCAGCAGCTTAGCAGGAAACTCTGGGGCCAACGTCCTGACTTTC
v_gene: TRBV27; abundance: -; j_gene: TRBJ2-1; d_gene: TRBD2; CDR3aa: CASTPGGWGLAGGMDEQFF; CDR3nt: TGTGCCAGCACCCCCGGGGGGTGGGGACTAGCGGGAGGCATGGATGAGCAGTTCTTC
v_gene: TRBV19; abundance: -; j_gene: TRBJ2-1; d_gene: TRBD2; CDR3aa: CASSFPPSGRYNEQFF; CDR3nt: TGTGCCAGTAGCTTCCCCCCTAGCGGGAGGTACAATGAGCAGTTCTTC
v_gene: TRBV6-1; abundance: many; j_gene: TRBJ2-1; d_gene: TRBD2; CDR3aa: CASSEELTWGGNEQFF; CDR3nt: TGTGCCAGCAGTGAAGAATTAACTTGGGGGGGCAATGAGCAGTTCTTC
v_gene: TRBV4-2; abundance: many; j_gene: TRBJ2-7; d_gene: TRBD2; CDR3aa: CASSQGMGLASYEQYF; CDR3nt: TGTGCCAGCAGCCAAGGAATGGGACTAGCCTCCTACGAGCAGTACTTC
v_gene: TRBV20-1; abundance: -; j_gene: TRBJ2-3; d_gene: -; CDR3aa: CSARDAYSGDTQYF; CDR3nt: TGCAGTGCTAGAGATGCTTATTCTGGGGATACGCAGTATTTT
v_gene: TRBV27; abundance: many; j_gene: TRBJ2-2; d_gene: -; CDR3aa: CASSLTNTGELFF; CDR3nt: TGTGCCAGCAGTTTAACGAACACCGGGGAGCTGTTTTTT